This TCR beta chain stems from a study of cytomegalovirus exposure and HLA in healthy donors. PCR used 60 Vbeta primers and 13 Jbeta primers. Profiling relied on immunoSEQ multiplex PCR, and the TCRdb table lists in-frame clones only, not all of them. Of approximately 190,000 clones listed, 78% are singletons. J was trimmed by 6 bases and V by 8 bases; bases with no gene match: 16. Germline V lookup: CDR1 MNHEY, CDR2 SMNVEV (reference sequence). CDR3 length: 16 residues. Study observations and caveats: In the analysis, some V segments, TRBV6-2 and TRBV6-3 included, were excluded as indistinguishable. Specificity of a few CMV-associated chains for CMV antigens was verified in vitro. Relative to the 666-donor mean, N-insertions were reportedly fewer in an Asian-associated ancestry cluster in a later analysis.

Comments on this clone: Antigen unknown. Other nucleotide sequences in the sample specify the same CDR3.

The V call is TRBV27, the J call TRBJ1-5, with TRBD1 identical over 7 bases. Specimen: PBMCs. The sequence was collected from a young woman in good health and CMV-seropositive. Here the CDR3 reads CASGGPRTGGTQPQHF. The CDR3 nucleotides are TGTGCCAGCGGGGGCCCCAGGACAGGCGGAACTCAGCCCCAGCATTTT.